This TCR beta chain was captured in a study of PD-1 blockade in classical Hodgkin lymphoma. Study results and limitations: Baseline diversity was lower in partial responders and progressors than complete responders. Possibly reflecting disease activity or prior therapy, repertoire differences have causes that remain undefined. Newly diagnosed patients had baseline TCR diversity that was reportedly lower than that of healthy donors.

Every patient relapsed after autologous stem cell transplantation, and brentuximab vedotin exposure varied. When best responses were assessed, they were complete response, partial response or progressive disease. Trimming stripped 0 bases from V and 6 bases from J, with 11 bases between. This CDR3 has 13 amino acids. Per the germline V gene, CDR1 is GTSNPN and CDR2 is SVGIG (reference sequence). With regard to this clone: The antigen is undetermined.

Sequencing used immunoSEQ multiplex PCR; TCRdb keeps in-frame clones, though not all of them. The data contain tens of thousands of clones, around 70% of them singletons. This sample comprised peripheral blood mononuclear cells (PBMCs), obtained before the second cycle of nivolumab. This sequence was found in a human donor with classical Hodgkin lymphoma. The chain uses TRBV30 and TRBJ1-1; D remains ambiguous. CDR3 sequence reads: CAWSVEGLAEAFF. In DNA form, the CDR3 reads TGTGCCTGGAGTGTAGAGGGTTTGGCTGAAGCTTTCTTT.